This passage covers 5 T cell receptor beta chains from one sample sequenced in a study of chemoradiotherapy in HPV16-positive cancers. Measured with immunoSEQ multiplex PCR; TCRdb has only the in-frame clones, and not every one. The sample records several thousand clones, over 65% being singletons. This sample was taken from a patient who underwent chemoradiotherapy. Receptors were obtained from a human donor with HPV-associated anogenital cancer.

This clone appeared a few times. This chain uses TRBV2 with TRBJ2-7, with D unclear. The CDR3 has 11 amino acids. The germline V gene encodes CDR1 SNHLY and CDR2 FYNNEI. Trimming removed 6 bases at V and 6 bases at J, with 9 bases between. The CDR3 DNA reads TGTGCCAGCAGCCTGACCCGCGAGCAGTACTTC. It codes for CASSLTREQYF.

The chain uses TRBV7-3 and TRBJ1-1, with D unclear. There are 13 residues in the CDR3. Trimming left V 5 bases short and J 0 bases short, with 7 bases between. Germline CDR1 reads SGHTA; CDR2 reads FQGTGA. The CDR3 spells CASSPTLNTEAFF. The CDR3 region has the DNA TGTGCCAGCAGCCCCACTCTGAACACTGAAGCTTTCTTT.

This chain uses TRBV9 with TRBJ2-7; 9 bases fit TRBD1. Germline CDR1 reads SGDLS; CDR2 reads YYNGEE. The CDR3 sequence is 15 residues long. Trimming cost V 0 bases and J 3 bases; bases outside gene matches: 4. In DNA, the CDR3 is TGTGCCAGCAGCGTAGGGACAGGGGTTATCTACGAGCAGTACTTC. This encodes CASSVGTGVIYEQYF.

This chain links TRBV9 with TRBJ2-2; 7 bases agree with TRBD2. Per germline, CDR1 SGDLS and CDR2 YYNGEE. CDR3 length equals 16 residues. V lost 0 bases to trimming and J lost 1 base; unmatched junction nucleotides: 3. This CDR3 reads CASSVASGENTGELFF. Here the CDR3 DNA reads TGTGCCAGCAGCGTAGCAAGCGGGGAGAACACCGGGGAGCTGTTTTTT.

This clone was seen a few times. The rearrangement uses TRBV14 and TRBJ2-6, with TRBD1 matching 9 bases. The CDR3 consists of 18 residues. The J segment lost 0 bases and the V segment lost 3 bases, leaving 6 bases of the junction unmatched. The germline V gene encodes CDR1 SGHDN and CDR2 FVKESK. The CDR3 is CASSHRDRVLSGANVLTF. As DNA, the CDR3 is TGTGCCAGCAGCCACCGGGACAGGGTCCTCTCTGGGGCCAACGTCCTGACTTTC. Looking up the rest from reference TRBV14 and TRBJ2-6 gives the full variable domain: EAGVTQFPSHSVIEKGQTVTLRCDPISGHDNLYWYRRVMGKEIKFLLHFVKESKQDESGMPNNRFLAERTGGTYSTLKVQPAELEDSGVYFCASSHRDRVLSGANVLTFGAGSRLTVL.